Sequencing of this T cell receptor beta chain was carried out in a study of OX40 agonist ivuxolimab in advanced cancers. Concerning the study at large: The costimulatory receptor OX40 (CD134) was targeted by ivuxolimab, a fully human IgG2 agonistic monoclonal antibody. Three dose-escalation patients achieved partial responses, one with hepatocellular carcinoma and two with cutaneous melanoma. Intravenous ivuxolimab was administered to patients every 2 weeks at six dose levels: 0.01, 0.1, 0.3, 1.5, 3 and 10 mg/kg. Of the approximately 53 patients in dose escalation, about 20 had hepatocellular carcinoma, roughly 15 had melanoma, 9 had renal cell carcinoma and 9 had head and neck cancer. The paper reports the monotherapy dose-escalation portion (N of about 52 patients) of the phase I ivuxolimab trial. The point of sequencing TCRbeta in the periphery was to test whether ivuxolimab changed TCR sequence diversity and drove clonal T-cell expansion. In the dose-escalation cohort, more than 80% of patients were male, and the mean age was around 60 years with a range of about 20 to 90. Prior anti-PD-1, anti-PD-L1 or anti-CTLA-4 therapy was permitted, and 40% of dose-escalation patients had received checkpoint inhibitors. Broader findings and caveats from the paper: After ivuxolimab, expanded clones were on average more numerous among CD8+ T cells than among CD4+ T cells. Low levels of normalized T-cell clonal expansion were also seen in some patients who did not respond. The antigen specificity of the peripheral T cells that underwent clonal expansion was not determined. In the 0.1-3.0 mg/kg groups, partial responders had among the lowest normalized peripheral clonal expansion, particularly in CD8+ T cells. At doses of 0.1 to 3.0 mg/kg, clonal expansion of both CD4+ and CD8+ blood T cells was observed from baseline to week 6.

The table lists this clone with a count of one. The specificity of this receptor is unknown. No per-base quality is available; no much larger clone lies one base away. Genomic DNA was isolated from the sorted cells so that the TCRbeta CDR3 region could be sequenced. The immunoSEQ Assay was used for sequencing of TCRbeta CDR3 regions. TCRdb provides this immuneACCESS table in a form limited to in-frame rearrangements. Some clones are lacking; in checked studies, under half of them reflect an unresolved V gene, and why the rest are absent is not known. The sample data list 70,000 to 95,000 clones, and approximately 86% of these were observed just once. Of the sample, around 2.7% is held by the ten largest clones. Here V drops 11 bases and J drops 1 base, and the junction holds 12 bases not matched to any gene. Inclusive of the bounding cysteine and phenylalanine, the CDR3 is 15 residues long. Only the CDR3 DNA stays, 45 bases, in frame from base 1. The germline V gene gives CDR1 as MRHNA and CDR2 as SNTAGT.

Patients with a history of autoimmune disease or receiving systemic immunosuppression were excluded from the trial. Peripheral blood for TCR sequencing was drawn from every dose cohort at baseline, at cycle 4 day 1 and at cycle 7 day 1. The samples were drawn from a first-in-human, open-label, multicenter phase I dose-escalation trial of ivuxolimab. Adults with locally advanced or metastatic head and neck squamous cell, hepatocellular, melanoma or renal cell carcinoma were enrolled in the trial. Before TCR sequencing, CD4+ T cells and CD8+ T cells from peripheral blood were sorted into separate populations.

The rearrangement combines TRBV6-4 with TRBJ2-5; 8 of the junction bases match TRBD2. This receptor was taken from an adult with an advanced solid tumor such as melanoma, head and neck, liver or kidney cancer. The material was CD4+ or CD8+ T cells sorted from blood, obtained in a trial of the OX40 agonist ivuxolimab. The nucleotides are TGTGCCCCAGTGAGGGGGAGCGGGAGCCAAGAGACCCAGTACTTC. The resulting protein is CAPVRGSGSQETQYF.